This record looks at one TCR beta chain sequence and its context. This record belongs to a study of CD8 T cells in Susac syndrome. The V segment lost 2 bases and the J segment 3 bases; nucleotides outside the gene matches: 3. CDR3 length equals 14 residues. Germline V gene lookup returns CDR1 MNHNS and CDR2 SASEGT. From blood CD8+ and CD4+ T cells, TCR beta sequences were generated. Patients with stable or active relapsing-remitting disease, all of them treatment-naive, made up the multiple sclerosis controls. The CD8+ and CD4+ T cells were negatively isolated, with the TEMRA cells enriched by FACS. Reverse transcription of 0.5 to 1 ug RNA was performed with random hexamers. TCR beta CDR3 was amplified by immunoSEQ multiplex PCR. This amplification extended across 54 Vbeta and 13 Jbeta segments. Via MiXCR, TCRdb re-called the immunoSEQ multiplex PCR reads, giving one row per CDR3 protein. The sample includes 150,000 to 200,000 distinct CDR3 sequences, around 95% of them seen just once.

This receptor was taken from a human donor with multiple sclerosis. This chain links TRBV6-1 with TRBJ1-2; 7 bases fit TRBD1. Sequencing used CD8+ T cells from PBMCs. CDR3 DNA: TGTGCCAGCAGTGAAAGGGGGCGTCACTATGGCTACACCTTC. It specifies CASSERGRHYGYTF.